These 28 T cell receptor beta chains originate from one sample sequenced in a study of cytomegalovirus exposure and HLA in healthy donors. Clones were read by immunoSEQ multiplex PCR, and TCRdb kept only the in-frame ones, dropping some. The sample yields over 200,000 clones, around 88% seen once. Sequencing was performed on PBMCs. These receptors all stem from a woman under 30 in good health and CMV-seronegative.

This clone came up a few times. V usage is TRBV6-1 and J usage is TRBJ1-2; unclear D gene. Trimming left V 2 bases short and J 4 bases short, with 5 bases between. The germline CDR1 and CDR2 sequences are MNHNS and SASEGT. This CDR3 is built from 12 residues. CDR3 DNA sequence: TGTGCCAGCAGTGAATGGAGCTATGGCTACACCTTC. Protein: CASSEWSYGYTF.

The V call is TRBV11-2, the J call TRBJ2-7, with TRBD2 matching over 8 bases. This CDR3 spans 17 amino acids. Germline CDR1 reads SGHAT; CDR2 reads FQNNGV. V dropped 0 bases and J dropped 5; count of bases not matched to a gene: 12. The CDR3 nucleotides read TGTGCCAGCAGCTTAGAGGTCTACGGGAGGGCCGGGAACGAGCAGTACTTC. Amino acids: CASSLEVYGRAGNEQYF.

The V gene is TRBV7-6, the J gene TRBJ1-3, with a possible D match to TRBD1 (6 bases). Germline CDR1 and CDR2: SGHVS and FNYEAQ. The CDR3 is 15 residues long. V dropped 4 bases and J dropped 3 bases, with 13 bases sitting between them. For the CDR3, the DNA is TGTGCCAGCAGCTCCAGAGAGGGGGTTGGAAACACCATATATTTT. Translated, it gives CASSSREGVGNTIYF.

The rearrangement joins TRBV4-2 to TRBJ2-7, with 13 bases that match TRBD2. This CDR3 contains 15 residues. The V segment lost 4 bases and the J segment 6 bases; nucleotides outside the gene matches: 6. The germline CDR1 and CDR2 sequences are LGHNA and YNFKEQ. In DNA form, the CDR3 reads TGTGCCAGCAGCCGCCCGGGACTAGCGGGAACCGAGCAGTACTTC. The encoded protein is CASSRPGLAGTEQYF.

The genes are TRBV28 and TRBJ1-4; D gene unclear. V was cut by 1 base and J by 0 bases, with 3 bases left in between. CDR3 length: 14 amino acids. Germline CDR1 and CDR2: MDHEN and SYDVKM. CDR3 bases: TGTGCCAGCAGTTTATCCGCAACTAATGAAAAACTGTTTTTT. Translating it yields CASSLSATNEKLFF.

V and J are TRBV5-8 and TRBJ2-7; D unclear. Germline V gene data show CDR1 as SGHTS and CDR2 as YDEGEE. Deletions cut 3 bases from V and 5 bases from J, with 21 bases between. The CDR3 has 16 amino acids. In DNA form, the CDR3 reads TGTGCCAGCAGCTCCAACCCCCGATGGCCTGCCAACGAGCAGTACTTC. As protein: CASSSNPRWPANEQYF.

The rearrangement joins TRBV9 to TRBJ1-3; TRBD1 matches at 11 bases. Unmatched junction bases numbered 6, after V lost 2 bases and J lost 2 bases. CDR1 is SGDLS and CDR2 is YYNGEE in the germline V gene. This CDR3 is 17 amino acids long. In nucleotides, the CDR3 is TGTGCCAGCAGCGTCTATCCGGGACAGGGGGCTGGAAACACCATATATTTT. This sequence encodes CASSVYPGQGAGNTIYF.

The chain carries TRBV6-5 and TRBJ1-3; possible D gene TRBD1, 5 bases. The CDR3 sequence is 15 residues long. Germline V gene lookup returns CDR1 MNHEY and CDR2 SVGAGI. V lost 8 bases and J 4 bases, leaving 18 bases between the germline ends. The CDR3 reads CASRRAGIGGNTIYF. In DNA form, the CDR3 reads TGTGCCAGCCGGAGAGCAGGGATCGGGGGAAACACCATATATTTT.

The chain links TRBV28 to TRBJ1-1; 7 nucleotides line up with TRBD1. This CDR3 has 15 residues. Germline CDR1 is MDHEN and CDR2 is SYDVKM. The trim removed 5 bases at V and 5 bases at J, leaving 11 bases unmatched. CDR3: CASSVHTGDGTEAFF. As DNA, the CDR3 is TGTGCCAGCAGTGTTCACACAGGGGACGGGACTGAAGCTTTCTTT.

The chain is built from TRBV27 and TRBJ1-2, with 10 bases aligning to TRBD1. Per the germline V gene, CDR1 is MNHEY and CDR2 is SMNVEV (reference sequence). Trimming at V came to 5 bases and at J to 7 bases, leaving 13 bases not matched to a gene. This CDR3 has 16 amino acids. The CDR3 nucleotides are TGTGCCAGCAGTCTATACCCGGGACAGGGGAAGAGTGGCTACACCTTC. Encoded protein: CASSLYPGQGKSGYTF.

CDR3 sequence: CASGENPGSYEQYF. The CDR3 region has the DNA TGTGCCAGCGGAGAAAACCCGGGTTCCTACGAGCAGTACTTC. The V gene is TRBV2, the J gene TRBJ2-7; D not certain. Germline V gene lookup returns CDR1 SNHLY and CDR2 FYNNEI. V lost 8 bases and J lost 1, with 15 bases in between. The CDR3 contains 14 residues.

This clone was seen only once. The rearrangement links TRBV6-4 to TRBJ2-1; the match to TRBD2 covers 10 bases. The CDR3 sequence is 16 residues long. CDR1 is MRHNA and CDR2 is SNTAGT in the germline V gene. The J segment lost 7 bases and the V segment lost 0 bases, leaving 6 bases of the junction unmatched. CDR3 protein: CASSDSTSGKPNEQFF. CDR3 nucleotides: TGTGCCAGCAGTGACTCTACTAGCGGGAAACCAAATGAGCAGTTCTTC.

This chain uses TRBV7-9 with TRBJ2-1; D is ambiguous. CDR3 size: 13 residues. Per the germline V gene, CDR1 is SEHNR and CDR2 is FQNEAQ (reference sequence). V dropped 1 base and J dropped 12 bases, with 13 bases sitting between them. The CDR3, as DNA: TGTGCCAGCAGCTTAGGGCTTCGTGGTGGGCAGTTCTTC. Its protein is CASSLGLRGGQFF. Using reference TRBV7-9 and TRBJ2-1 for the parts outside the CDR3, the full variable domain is DTGVSQNPRHKITKRGQNVTFRCDPISEHNRLYWYRQTLGQGPEFLTYFQNEAQLEKSRLLSDRFSAERPKGSFSTLEIQRTEQGDSAMYLCASSLGLRGGQFFGPGTRLTVL.

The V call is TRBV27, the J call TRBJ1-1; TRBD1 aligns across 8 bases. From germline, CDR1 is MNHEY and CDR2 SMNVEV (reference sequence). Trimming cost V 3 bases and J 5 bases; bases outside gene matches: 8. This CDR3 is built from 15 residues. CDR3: CASSFLGQGGTEAFF. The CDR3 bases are TGTGCCAGCAGTTTCCTCGGACAGGGTGGGACTGAAGCTTTCTTT.

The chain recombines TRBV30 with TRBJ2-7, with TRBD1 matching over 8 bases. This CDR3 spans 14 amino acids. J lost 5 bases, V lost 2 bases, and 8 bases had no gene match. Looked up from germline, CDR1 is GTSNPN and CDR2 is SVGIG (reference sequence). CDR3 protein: CAWSRGTGPHEQYF. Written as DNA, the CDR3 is TGTGCCTGGAGTCGCGGGACAGGTCCCCACGAGCAGTACTTC. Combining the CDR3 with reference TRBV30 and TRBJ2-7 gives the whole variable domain SQTIHQWPATLVQPVGSPLSLECTVEGTSNPNLYWYRQAAGRGLQLLFYSVGIGQISSEVPQNLSASRPQDRQFILSSKKLLLSDSGFYLCAWSRGTGPHEQYFGPGTRLTVT.

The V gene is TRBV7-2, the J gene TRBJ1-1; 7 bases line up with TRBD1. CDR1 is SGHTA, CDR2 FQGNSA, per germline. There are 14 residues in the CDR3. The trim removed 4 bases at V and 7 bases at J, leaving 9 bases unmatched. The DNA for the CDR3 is TGTGCCAGCAGCTCACCCGGGACAGCGATTGAAGCTTTCTTT. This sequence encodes CASSSPGTAIEAFF.

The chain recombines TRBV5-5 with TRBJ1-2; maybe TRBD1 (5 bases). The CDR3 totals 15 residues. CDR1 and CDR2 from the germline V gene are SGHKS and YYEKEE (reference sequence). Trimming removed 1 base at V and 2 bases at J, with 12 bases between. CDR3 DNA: TGTGCCAGCAGCTTGCAACCGACAGAGAACTATGGCTACACCTTC. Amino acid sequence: CASSLQPTENYGYTF.

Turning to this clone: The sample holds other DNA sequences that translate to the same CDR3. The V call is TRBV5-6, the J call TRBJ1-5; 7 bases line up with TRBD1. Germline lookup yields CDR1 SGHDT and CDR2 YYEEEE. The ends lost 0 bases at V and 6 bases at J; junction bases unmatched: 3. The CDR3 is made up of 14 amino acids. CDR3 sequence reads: CASSLGQGGQPQHF. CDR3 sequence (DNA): TGTGCCAGCAGCTTGGGTCAGGGGGGTCAGCCCCAGCATTTT.

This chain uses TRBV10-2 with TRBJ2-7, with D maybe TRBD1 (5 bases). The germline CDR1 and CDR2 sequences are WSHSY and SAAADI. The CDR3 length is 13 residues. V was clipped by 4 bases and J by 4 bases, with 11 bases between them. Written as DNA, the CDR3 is TGCGCCAGCAGTGTGGGGCCCTCGTACGAGCAGTACTTC. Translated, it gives CASSVGPSYEQYF.

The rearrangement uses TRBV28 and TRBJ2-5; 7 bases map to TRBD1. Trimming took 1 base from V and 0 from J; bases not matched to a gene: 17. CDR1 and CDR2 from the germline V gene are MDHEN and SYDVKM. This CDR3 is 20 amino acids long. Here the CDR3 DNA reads TGTGCCAGCAGTTTATTAACCCCTCGAATCCCGGGACAGTACCAAGAGACCCAGTACTTC. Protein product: CASSLLTPRIPGQYQETQYF.

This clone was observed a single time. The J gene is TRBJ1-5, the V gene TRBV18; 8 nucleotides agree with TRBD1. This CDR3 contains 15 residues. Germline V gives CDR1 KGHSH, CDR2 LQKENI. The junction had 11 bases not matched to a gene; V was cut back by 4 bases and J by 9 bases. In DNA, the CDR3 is TGTGCCAGCTCACAGACTCAGGGGGCTGGGGGGCCCCAGCATTTT. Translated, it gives CASSQTQGAGGPQHF.

The DNA for the CDR3 is TGCGCCAGCAGCGGACCGCCCCCACAGGGCTACCCATCCTACGAGCAGTACTTC. It yields the protein CASSGPPPQGYPSYEQYF. The chain carries TRBV5-1 and TRBJ2-7; TRBD1 is a possible D gene (6 bases). The ends were cut back, 4 bases at V and 1 base at J, with 24 bases in the middle. The CDR3 spans 18 residues. CDR1 is SGHRS, CDR2 YFSETQ, per germline. Full variable domain (missing parts from reference TRBV5-1 and TRBJ2-7): KAGVTQTPRYLIKTRGQQVTLSCSPISGHRSVSWYQQTPGQGLQFLFEYFSETQRNKGNFPGRFSGRQFSNSRSEMNVSTLELGDSALYLCASSGPPPQGYPSYEQYFGPGTRLTVT.

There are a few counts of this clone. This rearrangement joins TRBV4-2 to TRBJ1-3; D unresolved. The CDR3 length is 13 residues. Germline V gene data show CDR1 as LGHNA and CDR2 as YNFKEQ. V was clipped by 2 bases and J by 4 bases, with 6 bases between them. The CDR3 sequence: CASSQNGGNTIYF. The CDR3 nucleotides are TGTGCCAGCAGCCAAAACGGGGGAAACACCATATATTTT.

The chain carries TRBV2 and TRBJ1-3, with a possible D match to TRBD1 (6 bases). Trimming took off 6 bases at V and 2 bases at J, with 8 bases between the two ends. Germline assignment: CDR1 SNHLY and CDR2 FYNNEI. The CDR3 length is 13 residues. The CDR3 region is CASRQGPGNTIYF. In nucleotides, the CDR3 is TGTGCCAGCAGACAGGGACCTGGAAACACCATATATTTT.

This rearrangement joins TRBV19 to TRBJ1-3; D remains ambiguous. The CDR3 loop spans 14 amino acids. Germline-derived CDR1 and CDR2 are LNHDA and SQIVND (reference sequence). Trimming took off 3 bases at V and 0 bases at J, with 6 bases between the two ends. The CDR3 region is CASSMGASGNTIYF. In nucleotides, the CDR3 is TGTGCCAGTAGTATGGGCGCCTCTGGAAACACCATATATTTT. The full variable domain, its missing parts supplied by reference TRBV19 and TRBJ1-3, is DGGITQSPKYLFRKEGQNVTLSCEQNLNHDAMYWYRQDPGQGLRLIYYSQIVNDFQKGDIAEGYSVSREKKESFPLTVTSAQKNPTAFYLCASSMGASGNTIYFGEGSWLTVV.

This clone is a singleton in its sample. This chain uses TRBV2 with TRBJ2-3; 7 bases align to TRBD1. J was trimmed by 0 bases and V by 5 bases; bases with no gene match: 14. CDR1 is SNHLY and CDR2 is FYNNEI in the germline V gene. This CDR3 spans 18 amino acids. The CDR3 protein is CASSSDPGTAPSTDTQYF. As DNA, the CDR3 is TGTGCCAGCAGTTCTGACCCCGGGACAGCCCCTAGCACAGATACGCAGTATTTT.

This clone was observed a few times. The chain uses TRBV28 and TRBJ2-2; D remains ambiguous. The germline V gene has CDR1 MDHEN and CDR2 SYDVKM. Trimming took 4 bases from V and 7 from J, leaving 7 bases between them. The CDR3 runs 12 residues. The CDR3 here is CASSWRGGELFF. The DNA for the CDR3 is TGTGCCAGCAGTTGGAGAGGCGGGGAGCTGTTTTTT.

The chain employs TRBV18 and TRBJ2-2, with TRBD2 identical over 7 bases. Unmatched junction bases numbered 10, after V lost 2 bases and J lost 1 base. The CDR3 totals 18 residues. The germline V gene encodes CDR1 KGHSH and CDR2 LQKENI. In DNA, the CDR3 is TGTGCCAGCTCACCAAAGCTTCCCGCTAGCGGGAACACCGGGGAGCTGTTTTTT. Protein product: CASSPKLPASGNTGELFF.